Below, 15 T cell receptor beta chains from the same sample are listed, as sequenced in a study of T cell responses to AZD1222 COVID-19 vaccine. Produced via immunoSEQ multiplex PCR; TCRdb's table is partial and in-frame only. The table has under 200,000 clones, about 91% seen once; the top ten hold 1% to 1.5%. Here the sequenced sample was peripheral blood, taken 28 days after the second AZD1222 dose. The origin of the receptors is an adult who received the AZD1222 COVID-19 vaccine.

The rearrangement uses TRBV14 and TRBJ1-2; D unclear. The CDR3 is 15 amino acids. Germline CDR1 and CDR2: SGHDN and FVKESK. The V end lost 3 bases, the J end lost 1 base, and 12 bases lay between the germline ends. The CDR3 DNA reads as TGTGCCAGCAGCCACTCCGGGCCGGTTAACTATGGCTACACCTTC. Residues: CASSHSGPVNYGYTF.

The chain joins TRBV6-5 to TRBJ1-2, with 7 nucleotides matching TRBD1. The V and J ends lost 6 bases and 7 bases, in that order; junction bases with no gene match: 8. This CDR3 region has 13 residues. The germline V gene encodes CDR1 MNHEY and CDR2 SVGAGI. In DNA, the CDR3 is TGTGCCAGCAGACCGACAGGGTATAGTGGCTACACCTTC. Amino acids: CASRPTGYSGYTF.

V usage is TRBV30 and J usage is TRBJ2-2; TRBD1 agrees at 10 bases. Germline V gives CDR1 GTSNPN, CDR2 SVGIG (reference sequence). The CDR3 sequence is 14 residues long. The junction had 6 bases not matched to a gene; V was cut back by 5 bases and J by 6 bases. CDR3 region: CAWVRDRGAGELFF. The CDR3 DNA is TGTGCCTGGGTCCGGGACAGGGGTGCCGGGGAGCTGTTTTTT.

The CDR3 spells CASRRNRVGHYEQYF. The DNA of the CDR3 is TGTGCCAGCAGAAGAAACAGGGTTGGCCACTACGAGCAGTACTTC. This chain connects TRBV6-5 to TRBJ2-7, with D maybe TRBD1 (6 bases). The CDR3 is 15 amino acids. V was pared by 6 bases and J by 3 bases, with 18 bases between. CDR1 MNHEY and CDR2 SVGAGI come from the germline V gene.

The chain combines TRBV4-1 with TRBJ2-7, with a tentative D call TRBD1 (5 bases). Looked up from germline, CDR1 is MGHRA and CDR2 is YSYEKL. V lost 4 bases and J lost 7, with 11 bases in between. The CDR3 totals 12 residues. The CDR3 sequence is CASSPPSGEQYF. DNA of the CDR3: TGCGCCAGCAGCCCTCCCTCAGGGGAGCAGTACTTC.

The chain is built from TRBV15 and TRBJ1-4; the D is unclear. Germline-derived CDR1 and CDR2 are LNHNV and YYDKDF (reference sequence). This CDR3 contains 15 residues. V gave up 3 bases and J gave up 2 bases, with 10 bases separating them. The CDR3 here is CATSSLGGTNEKLFF. DNA for the CDR3: TGTGCCACCAGCAGTTTGGGAGGCACTAATGAAAAACTGTTTTTT.

This sequence joins TRBV3-1 (or the pseudogene TRBV3-2) and TRBJ2-2, with a tentative D call TRBD2 (6 bases). CDR3 size: 15 residues. V shed 1 base and J shed 5 bases, with 11 bases lying between them. CDR1 and CDR2 (germline): LGHDT, YNNKEL (reference sequence). CDR3 loop: CASSQAGRVTGELFF. As DNA, the CDR3 is TGTGCCAGCAGCCAAGCCGGGAGAGTTACCGGGGAGCTGTTTTTT.

The V and J genes are TRBV7-8 and TRBJ2-1; D is possibly TRBD2 (5 bases). V dropped 2 bases and J dropped 5 bases, with 10 bases sitting between them. Germline CDR1 SGHVS, CDR2 FQNEAQ. This CDR3 has 14 residues. CDR3 region: CASSLRLHDNEQFF. The CDR3 DNA follows: TGTGCCAGCAGCTTACGACTACACGACAATGAGCAGTTCTTC.

The chain employs TRBV3-1 (or the pseudogene TRBV3-2) and TRBJ2-7; possible D gene TRBD2, 6 bases. The CDR3 is 14 amino acids. In germline, CDR1 is LGHDT, CDR2 YNNKEL (reference sequence). Trimming pared 0 bases from V and 3 bases from J, leaving 9 bases between. The CDR3, as DNA: TGTGCCAGCAGCCAAGATAGCGGCCGCTACGAGCAGTACTTC. Its translation is CASSQDSGRYEQYF.

The chain uses TRBV9 and TRBJ2-7; TRBD2 matches 11 bases. The CDR3 extends over 15 amino acids. Losses at the gene ends were 2 bases for V and 3 bases for J; bases not matched to a gene: 4. The germline V gene encodes CDR1 SGDLS and CDR2 YYNGEE. This CDR3 is CASSVSGRGVYEQYF. CDR3 coding DNA: TGTGCCAGCAGCGTTAGCGGGAGGGGGGTCTACGAGCAGTACTTC.

V usage is TRBV28 and J usage is TRBJ1-3; D might be TRBD1 (6 bases). The germline gives CDR1 MDHEN, CDR2 SYDVKM. The CDR3 extends over 12 amino acids. V lost 7 bases and J 8 bases, leaving 12 bases between the germline ends. CDR3 sequence: CASTSGGDTIYF. CDR3 coding DNA: TGTGCCAGCACCTCGGGGGGCGACACCATATATTTT.

The chain has TRBV20-1 and TRBJ1-2; no firm D call. Per germline, CDR1 DFQATT and CDR2 SNEGSKA (reference sequence). Trimming stripped 4 bases from V and 4 bases from J, with 7 bases between. The CDR3 covers 11 residues. The CDR3 here is CSATEGYGYTF. The CDR3 coding sequence is TGCAGTGCTACAGAGGGCTATGGCTACACCTTC.

The chain couples TRBV23-1 to TRBJ2-7, with 11 bases lining up with TRBD1. TRBV23-1 is an open reading frame, and its role is uncertain. V was pared by 10 bases and J by 8 bases, with 4 bases of the junction left unmatched. This CDR3 has 11 residues. The CDR3 sequence: CAKDRGRKQYF. DNA of the CDR3: TGCGCCAAGGACAGGGGGCGAAAGCAGTACTTC.

The genes are TRBV19 and TRBJ2-1, with a tentative D call TRBD1 (5 bases). The CDR3 sequence is 13 residues long. Germline lookup yields CDR1 LNHDA and CDR2 SQIVND (reference sequence). Trimming removed 5 bases at V and 5 bases at J, with 10 bases between. The CDR3: CASSLGVHNEQFF. CDR3 nucleotide sequence: TGTGCCAGTAGTCTAGGGGTCCACAATGAGCAGTTCTTC. Combining the CDR3 with reference TRBV19 and TRBJ2-1 gives the whole variable domain DGGITQSPKYLFRKEGQNVTLSCEQNLNHDAMYWYRQDPGQGLRLIYYSQIVNDFQKGDIAEGYSVSREKKESFPLTVTSAQKNPTAFYLCASSLGVHNEQFFGPGTRLTVL.

The J gene is TRBJ1-2, the V gene TRBV6-6; D is perhaps TRBD1 (5 bases). Germline loops: CDR1 MNHNY, CDR2 SVGAGI (reference sequence). The CDR3 is 14 residues long. V lost 4 bases and J lost 4, with 13 bases in between. CDR3 region: CASSSREGFYGYTF. CDR3 nucleotides: TGTGCCAGCAGTTCGCGGGAGGGGTTCTATGGCTACACCTTC.